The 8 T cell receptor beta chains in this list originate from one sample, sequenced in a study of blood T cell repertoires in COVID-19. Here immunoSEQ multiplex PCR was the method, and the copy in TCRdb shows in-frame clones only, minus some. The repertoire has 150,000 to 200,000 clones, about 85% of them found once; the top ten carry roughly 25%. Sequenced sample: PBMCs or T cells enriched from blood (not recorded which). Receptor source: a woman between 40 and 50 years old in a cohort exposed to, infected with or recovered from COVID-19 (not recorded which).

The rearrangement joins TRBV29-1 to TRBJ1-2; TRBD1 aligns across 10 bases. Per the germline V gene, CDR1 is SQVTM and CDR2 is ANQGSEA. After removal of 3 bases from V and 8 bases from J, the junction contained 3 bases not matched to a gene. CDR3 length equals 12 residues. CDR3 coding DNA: TGCAGCGTTGAGGGACAGGGGTACGGCTACACCTTC. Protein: CSVEGQGYGYTF.

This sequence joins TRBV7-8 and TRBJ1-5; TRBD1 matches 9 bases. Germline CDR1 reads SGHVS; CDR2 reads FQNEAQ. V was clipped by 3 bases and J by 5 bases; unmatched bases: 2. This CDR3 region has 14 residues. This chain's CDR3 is CASSFGQGYQPQHF. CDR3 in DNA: TGTGCCAGCAGCTTTGGACAGGGGTATCAGCCCCAGCATTTT.

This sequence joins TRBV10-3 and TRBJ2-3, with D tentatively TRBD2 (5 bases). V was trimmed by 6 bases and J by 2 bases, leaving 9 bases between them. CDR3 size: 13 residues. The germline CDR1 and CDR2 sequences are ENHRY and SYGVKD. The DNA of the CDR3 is TGTGCCATCAGCCCCGGGGACACAGATACGCAGTATTTT. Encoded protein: CAISPGDTDTQYF.

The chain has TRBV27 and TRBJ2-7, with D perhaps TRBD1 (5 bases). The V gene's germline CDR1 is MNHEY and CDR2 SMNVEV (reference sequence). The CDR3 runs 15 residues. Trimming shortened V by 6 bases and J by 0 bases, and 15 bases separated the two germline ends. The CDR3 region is CASRAGFLPSYEQYF. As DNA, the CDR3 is TGTGCCAGCAGGGCAGGGTTCTTACCCTCCTACGAGCAGTACTTC.

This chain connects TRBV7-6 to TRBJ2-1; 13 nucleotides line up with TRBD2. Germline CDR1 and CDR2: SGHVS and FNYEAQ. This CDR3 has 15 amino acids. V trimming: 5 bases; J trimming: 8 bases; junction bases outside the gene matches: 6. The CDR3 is CASSLGLAGFHEQFF. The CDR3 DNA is TGTGCCAGCAGCCTGGGACTAGCGGGGTTCCATGAGCAGTTCTTC.

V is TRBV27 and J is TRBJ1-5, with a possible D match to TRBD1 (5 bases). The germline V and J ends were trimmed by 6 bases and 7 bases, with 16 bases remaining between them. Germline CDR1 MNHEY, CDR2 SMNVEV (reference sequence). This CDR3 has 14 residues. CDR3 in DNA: TGTGCCAGCAGCCCAGGCAGGGAAAGGCAGCCCCAGCATTTT. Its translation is CASSPGRERQPQHF.

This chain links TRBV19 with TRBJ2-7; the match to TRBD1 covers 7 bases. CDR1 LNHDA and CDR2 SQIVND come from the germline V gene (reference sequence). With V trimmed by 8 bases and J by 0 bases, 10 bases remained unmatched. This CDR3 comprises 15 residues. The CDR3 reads CASAGQETASYEQYF. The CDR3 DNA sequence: TGTGCCAGTGCCGGACAGGAAACGGCCTCCTACGAGCAGTACTTC.

The DNA of the CDR3 is TGTGCCAGCAGTTACTCGGGGGAGGGTGGACACGAGCAGTACTTC. Protein: CASSYSGEGGHEQYF. The rearrangement uses TRBV6-5 and TRBJ2-7; the match to TRBD2 covers 7 bases. V lost 0 bases, J lost 5 bases, and 7 bases stayed unmatched. The germline V gene has CDR1 MNHEY and CDR2 SVGAGI. The CDR3 spans 15 residues.